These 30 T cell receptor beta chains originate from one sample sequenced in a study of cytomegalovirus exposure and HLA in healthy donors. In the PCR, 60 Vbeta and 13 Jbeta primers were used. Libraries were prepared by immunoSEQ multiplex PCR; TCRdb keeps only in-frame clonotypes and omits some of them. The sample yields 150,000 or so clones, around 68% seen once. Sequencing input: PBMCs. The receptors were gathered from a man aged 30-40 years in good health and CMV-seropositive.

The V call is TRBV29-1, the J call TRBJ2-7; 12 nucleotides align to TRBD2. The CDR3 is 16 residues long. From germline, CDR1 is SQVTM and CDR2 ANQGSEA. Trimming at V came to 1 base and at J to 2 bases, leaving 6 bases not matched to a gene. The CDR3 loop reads CSVEATSGRLPYEQYF. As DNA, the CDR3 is TGCAGCGTTGAAGCTACTAGCGGGAGGTTACCCTACGAGCAGTACTTC.

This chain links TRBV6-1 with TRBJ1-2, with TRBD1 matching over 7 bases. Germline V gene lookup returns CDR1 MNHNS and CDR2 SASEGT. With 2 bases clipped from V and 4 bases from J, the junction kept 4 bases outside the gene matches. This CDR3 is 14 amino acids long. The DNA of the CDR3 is TGTGCCAGCAGTGAACAGACAGGGTCCTATGGCTACACCTTC. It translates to CASSEQTGSYGYTF.

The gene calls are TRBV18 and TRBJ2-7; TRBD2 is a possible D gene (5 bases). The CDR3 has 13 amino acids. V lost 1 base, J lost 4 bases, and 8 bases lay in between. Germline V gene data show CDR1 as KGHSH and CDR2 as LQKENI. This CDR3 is CASSPLEGYEQYF. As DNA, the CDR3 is TGTGCCAGCTCACCACTAGAGGGTTACGAGCAGTACTTC.

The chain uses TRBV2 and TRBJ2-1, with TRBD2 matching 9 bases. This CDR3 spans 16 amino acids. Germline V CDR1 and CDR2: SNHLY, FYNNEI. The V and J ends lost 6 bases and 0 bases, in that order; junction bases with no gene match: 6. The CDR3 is CASSGGGDNSYNEQFF. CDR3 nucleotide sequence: TGTGCCAGCAGCGGCGGGGGGGACAACTCCTACAATGAGCAGTTCTTC.

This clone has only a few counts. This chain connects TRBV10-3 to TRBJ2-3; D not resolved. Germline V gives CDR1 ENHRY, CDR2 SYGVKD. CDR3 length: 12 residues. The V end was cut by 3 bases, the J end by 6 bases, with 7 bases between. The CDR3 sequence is CAISDPSDTQYF. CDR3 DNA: TGTGCCATCAGTGACCCTTCGGATACGCAGTATTTT.

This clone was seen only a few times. The CDR3 loop is CASSVMTGGPGETQYF. The CDR3 DNA follows: TGTGCCAGCAGCGTAATGACGGGAGGGCCGGGAGAGACCCAGTACTTC. The chain combines TRBV9 with TRBJ2-5, with TRBD2 matching 8 bases. The CDR3 totals 16 residues. Germline-derived CDR1 and CDR2 are SGDLS and YYNGEE. Trimming took 1 base from V and 4 from J; bases not matched to a gene: 9.

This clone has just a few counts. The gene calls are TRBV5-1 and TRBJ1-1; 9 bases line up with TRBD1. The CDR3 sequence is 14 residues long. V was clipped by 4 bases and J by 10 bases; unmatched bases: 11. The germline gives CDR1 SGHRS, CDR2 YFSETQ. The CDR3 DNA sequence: TGCGCCAGCAGCACCGGTTCCCACAGGGGGCGAGCTTTCTTT. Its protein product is CASSTGSHRGRAFF.

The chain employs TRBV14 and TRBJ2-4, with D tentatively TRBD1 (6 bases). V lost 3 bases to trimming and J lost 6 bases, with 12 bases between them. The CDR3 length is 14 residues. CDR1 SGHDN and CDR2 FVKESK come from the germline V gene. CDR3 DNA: TGTGCCAGCAGCCACAAAGGGGGTGGAAACATTCAGTACTTC. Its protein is CASSHKGGGNIQYF. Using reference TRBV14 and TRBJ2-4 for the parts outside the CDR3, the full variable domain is EAGVTQFPSHSVIEKGQTVTLRCDPISGHDNLYWYRRVMGKEIKFLLHFVKESKQDESGMPNNRFLAERTGGTYSTLKVQPAELEDSGVYFCASSHKGGGNIQYFGAGTRLSVL.

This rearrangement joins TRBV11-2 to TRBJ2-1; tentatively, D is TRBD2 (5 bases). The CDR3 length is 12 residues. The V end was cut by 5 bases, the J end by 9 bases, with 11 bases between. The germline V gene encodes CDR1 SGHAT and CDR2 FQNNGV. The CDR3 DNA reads TGTGCCAGCAGCCAAGGAGGTTTTGAGCAGTTCTTC. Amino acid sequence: CASSQGGFEQFF.

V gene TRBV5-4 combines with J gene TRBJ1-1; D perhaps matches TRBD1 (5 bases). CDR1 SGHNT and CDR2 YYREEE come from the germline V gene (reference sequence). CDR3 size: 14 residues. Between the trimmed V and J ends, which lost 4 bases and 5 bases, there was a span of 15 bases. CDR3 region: CASSEIGGGTEAFF. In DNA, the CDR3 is TGTGCCAGCAGCGAAATCGGGGGTGGGACTGAAGCTTTCTTT. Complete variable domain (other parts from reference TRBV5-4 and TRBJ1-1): ETGVTQSPTHLIKTRGQQVTLRCSSQSGHNTVSWYQQALGQGPQFIFQYYREEENGRGNFPPRFSGLQFPNYSSELNVNALELDDSALYLCASSEIGGGTEAFFGQGTRLTVV.

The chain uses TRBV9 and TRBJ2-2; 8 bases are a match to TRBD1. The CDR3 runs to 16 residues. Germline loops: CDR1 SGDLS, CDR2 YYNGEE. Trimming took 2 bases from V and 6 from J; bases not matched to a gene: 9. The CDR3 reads CASSVLSGGVAGELFF. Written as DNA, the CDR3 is TGTGCCAGCAGCGTCTTGTCAGGGGGCGTCGCCGGGGAGCTGTTTTTT.

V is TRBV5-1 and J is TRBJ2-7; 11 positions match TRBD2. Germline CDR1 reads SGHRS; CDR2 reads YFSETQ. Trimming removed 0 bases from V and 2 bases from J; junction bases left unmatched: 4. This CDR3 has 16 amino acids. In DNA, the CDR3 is TGCGCCAGCAGCTTGGGGCTAGCGGGAGGTCCCTACGAGCAGTACTTC. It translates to CASSLGLAGGPYEQYF.

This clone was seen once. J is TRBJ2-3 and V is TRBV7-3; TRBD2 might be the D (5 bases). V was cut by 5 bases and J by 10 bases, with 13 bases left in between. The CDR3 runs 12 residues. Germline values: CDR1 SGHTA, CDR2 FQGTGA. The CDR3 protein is CASSRDNSPQYF. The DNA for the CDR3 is TGTGCCAGCAGCCGGGATAATTCCCCGCAGTATTTT.

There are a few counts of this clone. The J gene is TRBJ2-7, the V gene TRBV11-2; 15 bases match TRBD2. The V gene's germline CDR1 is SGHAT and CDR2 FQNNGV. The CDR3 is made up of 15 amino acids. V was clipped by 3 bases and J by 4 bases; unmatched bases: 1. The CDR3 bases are TGTGCCAGCAGCTTCGGACTAGCGGGAGGGTACGAGCAGTACTTC. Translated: CASSFGLAGGYEQYF.

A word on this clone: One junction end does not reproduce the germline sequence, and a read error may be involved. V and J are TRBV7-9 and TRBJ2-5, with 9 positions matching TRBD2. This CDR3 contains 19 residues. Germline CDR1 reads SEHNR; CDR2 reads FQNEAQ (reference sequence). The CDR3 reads CSSSPIILTSGSDKETQYF. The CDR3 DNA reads TGTTCCAGCAGCCCTATAATCCTGACTAGCGGTTCGGATAAAGAGACCCAGTACTTC.

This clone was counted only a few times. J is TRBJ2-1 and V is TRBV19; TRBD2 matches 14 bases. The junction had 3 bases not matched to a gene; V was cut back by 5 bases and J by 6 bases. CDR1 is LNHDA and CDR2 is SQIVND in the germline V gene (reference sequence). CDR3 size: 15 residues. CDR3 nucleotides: TGTGCCAGTAGTGTAGGGACTAGCGGGAGCAATGAGCAGTTCTTC. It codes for CASSVGTSGSNEQFF. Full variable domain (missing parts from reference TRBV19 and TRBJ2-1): DGGITQSPKYLFRKEGQNVTLSCEQNLNHDAMYWYRQDPGQGLRLIYYSQIVNDFQKGDIAEGYSVSREKKESFPLTVTSAQKNPTAFYLCASSVGTSGSNEQFFGPGTRLTVL.

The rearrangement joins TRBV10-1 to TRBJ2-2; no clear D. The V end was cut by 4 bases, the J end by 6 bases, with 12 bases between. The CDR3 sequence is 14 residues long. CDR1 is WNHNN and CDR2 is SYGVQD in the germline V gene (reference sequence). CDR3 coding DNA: TGCGCCAGCAGTGCCGCGACAACCGCCGGGGAGCTGTTTTTT. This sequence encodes CASSAATTAGELFF.

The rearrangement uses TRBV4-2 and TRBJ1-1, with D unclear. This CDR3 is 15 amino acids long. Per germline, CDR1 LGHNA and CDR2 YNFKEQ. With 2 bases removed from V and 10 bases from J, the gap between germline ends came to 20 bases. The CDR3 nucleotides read TGTGCCAGCAGCCAAACCGACAAGGGTCTCAGCGGAGCTTTCTTT. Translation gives CASSQTDKGLSGAFF.

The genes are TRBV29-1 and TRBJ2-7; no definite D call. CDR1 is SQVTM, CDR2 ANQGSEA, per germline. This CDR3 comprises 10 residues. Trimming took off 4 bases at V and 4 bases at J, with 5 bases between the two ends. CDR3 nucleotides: TGCAGCGTTGCCAGATACGAGCAGTACTTC. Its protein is CSVARYEQYF.

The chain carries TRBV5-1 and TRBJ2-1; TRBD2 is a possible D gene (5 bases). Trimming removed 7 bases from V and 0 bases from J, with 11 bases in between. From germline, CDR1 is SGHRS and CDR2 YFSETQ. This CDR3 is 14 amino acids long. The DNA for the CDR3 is TGCGCCAGCCAGACTACGAGCTCCTACAATGAGCAGTTCTTC. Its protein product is CASQTTSSYNEQFF.

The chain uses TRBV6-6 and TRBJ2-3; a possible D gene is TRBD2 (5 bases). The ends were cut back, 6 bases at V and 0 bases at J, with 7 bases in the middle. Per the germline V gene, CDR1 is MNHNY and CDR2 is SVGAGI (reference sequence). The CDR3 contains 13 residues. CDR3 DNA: TGTGCCAGCAGAGGCGGGAGCACAGATACGCAGTATTTT. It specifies CASRGGSTDTQYF.

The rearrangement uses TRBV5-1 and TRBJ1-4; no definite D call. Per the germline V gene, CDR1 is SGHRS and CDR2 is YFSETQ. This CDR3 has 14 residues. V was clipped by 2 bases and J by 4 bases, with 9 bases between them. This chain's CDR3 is CASSFLSINEKLFF. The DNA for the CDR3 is TGCGCCAGCAGCTTTCTGAGTATTAATGAAAAACTGTTTTTT. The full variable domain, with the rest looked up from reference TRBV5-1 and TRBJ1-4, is KAGVTQTPRYLIKTRGQQVTLSCSPISGHRSVSWYQQTPGQGLQFLFEYFSETQRNKGNFPGRFSGRQFSNSRSEMNVSTLELGDSALYLCASSFLSINEKLFFGSGTQLSVL.

CDR3 DNA: TGTGCCAGCAGTGACCTAGGTGGTCGCTACACCTTC. Translation gives CASSDLGGRYTF. This rearrangement joins TRBV2 to TRBJ1-2; D uncertain. Germline-derived CDR1 and CDR2 are SNHLY and FYNNEI. This CDR3 is 12 amino acids long. V shed 3 bases and J shed 9 bases, with 11 bases lying between them.

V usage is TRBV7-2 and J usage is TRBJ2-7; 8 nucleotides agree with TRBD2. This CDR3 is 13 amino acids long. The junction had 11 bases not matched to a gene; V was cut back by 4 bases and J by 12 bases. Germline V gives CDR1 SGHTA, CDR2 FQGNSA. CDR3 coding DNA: TGTGCCAGCAGCTCAAATGGGGGACTAGGCGCGTACTTC. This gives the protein CASSSNGGLGAYF.

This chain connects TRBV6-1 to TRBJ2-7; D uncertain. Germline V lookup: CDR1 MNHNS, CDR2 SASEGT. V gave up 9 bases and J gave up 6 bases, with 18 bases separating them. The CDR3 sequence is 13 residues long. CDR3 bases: TGTGCCAGTCCGTCTTCTGAGCCGGGCGAGCAGTACTTC. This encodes CASPSSEPGEQYF.

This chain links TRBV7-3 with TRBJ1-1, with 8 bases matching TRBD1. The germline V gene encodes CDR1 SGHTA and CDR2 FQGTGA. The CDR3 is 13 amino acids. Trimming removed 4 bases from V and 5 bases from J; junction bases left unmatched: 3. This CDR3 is CASSSGQATEAFF. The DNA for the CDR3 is TGTGCCAGCAGCTCGGGACAGGCGACTGAAGCTTTCTTT.

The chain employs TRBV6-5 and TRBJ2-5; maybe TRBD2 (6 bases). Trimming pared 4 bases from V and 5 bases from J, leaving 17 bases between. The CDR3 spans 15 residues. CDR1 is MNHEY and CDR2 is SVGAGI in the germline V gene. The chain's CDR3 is CASSLGYNRGETQYF. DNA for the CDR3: TGTGCCAGCAGTTTAGGGTACAATCGGGGGGAGACCCAGTACTTC.

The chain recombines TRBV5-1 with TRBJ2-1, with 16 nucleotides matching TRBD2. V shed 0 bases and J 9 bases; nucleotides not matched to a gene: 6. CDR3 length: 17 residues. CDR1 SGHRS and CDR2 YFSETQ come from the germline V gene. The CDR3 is CASSLGGLAGGDSEQFF. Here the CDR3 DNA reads TGCGCCAGCAGCTTGGGGGGACTAGCGGGAGGGGACAGTGAGCAGTTCTTC.

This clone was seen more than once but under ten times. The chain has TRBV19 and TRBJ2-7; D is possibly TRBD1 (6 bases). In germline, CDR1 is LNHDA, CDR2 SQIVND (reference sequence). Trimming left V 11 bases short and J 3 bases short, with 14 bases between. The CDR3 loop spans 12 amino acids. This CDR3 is CASQGGSYEQYF. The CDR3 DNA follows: TGTGCCTCACAGGGTGGTAGCTACGAGCAGTACTTC.

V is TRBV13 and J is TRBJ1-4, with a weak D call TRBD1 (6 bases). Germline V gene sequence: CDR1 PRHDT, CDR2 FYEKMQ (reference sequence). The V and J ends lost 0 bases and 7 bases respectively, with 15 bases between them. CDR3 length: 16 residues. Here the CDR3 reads CASSLGLWGHGEKLFF. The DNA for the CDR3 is TGTGCCAGCAGCTTAGGTTTGTGGGGGCACGGTGAAAAACTGTTTTTT.